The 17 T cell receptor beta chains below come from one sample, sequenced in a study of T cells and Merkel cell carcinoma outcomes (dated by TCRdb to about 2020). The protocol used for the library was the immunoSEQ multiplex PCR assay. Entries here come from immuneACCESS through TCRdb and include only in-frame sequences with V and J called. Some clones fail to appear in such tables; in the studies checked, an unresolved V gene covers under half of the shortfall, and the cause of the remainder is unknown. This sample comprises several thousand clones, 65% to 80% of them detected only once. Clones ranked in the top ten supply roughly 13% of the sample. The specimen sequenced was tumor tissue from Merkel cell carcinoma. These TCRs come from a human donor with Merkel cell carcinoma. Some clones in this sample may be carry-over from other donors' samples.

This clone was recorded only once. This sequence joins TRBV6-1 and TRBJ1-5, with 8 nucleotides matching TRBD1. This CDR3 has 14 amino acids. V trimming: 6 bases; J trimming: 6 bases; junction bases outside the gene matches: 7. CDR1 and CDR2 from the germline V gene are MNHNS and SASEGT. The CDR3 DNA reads TGTGCCAGCAGCCACGGACAGGGCCCTCAGCCCCAGCATTTT. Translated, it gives CASSHGQGPQPQHF.

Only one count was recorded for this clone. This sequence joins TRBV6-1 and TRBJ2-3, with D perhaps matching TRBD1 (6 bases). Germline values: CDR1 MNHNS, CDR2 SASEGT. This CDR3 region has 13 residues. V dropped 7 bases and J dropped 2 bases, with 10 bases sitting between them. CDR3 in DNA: TGTGCCAGCACCCAGGGGATCACAGATACGCAGTATTTT. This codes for CASTQGITDTQYF.

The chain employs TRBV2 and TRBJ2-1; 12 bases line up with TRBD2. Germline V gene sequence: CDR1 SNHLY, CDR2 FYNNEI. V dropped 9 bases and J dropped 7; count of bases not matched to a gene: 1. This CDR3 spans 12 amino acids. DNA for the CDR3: TGTGCCAGAACTAGCGGGGGGAATGAGCAGTTCTTC. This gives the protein CARTSGGNEQFF.

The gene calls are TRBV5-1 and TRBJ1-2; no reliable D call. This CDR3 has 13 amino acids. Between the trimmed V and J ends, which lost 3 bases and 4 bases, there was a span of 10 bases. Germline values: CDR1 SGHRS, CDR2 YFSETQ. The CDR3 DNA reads TGCGCCAGCAGCTCACAACAAGGCTATGGCTACACCTTC. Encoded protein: CASSSQQGYGYTF.

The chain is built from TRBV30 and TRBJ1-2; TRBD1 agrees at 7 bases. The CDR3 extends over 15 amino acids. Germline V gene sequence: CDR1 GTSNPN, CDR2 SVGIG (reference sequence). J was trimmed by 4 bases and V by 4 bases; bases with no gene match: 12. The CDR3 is CAWNKFRQGTYGYTF. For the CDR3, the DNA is TGTGCCTGGAACAAGTTTCGACAGGGAACCTATGGCTACACCTTC.

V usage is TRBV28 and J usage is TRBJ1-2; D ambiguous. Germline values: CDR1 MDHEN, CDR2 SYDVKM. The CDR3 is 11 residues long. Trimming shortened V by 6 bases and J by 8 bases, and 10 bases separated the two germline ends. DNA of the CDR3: TGTGCCAGCAGCGTACCGGGGGGCTACACCTTC. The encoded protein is CASSVPGGYTF.

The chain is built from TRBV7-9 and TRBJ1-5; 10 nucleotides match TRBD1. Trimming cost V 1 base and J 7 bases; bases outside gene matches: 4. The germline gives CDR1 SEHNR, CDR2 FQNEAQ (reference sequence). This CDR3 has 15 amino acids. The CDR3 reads CASSLGQGAEQPQHF. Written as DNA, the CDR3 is TGTGCCAGCAGCTTAGGACAGGGGGCGGAACAGCCCCAGCATTTT.

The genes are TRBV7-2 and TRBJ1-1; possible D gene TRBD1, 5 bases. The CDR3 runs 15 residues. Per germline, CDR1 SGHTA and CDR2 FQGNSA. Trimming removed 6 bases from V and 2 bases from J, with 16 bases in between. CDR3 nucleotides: TGTGCCAGCAGTTTCACAGGCGGGGTAAACACTGAAGCTTTCTTT. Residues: CASSFTGGVNTEAFF.

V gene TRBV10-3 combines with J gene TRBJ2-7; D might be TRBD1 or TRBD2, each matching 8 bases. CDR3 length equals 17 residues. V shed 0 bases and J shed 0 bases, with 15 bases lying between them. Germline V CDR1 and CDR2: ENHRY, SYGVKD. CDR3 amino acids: CAISESSGGTGSYEQYF. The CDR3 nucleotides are TGTGCCATCAGTGAGTCCTCGGGAGGGACAGGCTCCTACGAGCAGTACTTC.

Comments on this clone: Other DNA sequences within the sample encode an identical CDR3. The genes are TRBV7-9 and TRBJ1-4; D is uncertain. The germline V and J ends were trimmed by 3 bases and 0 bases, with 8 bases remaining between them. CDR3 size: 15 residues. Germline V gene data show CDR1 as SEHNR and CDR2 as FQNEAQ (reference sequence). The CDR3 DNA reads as TGTGCCAGCAGCTTTCCCTCCACAACTAATGAAAAACTGTTTTTT. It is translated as CASSFPSTTNEKLFF.

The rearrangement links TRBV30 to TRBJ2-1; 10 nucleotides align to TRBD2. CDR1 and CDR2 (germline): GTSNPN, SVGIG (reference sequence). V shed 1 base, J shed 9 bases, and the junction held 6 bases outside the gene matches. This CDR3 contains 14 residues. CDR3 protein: CAWSGRASGSEQFF. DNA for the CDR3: TGTGCCTGGAGTGGTCGGGCTAGCGGGAGTGAGCAGTTCTTC.

In DNA, the CDR3 is TGTGCCAGCAGCTCCGGGACTTATCAAGAGACCCAGTACTTC. Encoded protein: CASSSGTYQETQYF. J is TRBJ2-5 and V is TRBV7-2, with a tentative D call TRBD2 (6 bases). V was clipped by 4 bases and J by 2 bases, with 11 bases between them. Germline-derived CDR1 and CDR2 are SGHTA and FQGNSA. CDR3 length: 14 amino acids.

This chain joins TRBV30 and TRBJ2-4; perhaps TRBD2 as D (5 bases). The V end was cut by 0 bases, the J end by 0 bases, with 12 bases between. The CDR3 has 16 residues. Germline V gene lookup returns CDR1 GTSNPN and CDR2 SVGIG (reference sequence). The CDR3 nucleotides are TGTGCCTGGAGTGTGTTCGGGGAGCTAGCCAAAAACATTCAGTACTTC. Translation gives CAWSVFGELAKNIQYF.

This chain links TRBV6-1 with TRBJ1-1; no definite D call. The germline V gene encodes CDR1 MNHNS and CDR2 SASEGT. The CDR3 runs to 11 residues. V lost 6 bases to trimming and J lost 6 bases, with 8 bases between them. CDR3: CASSRTSEAFF. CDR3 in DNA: TGTGCCAGCAGCCGGACGTCTGAAGCTTTCTTT.

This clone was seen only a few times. As DNA, the CDR3 is TGCGCCAACACAGGGGGAGCGAACACTGAAGCTTTCTTT. This sequence encodes CANTGGANTEAFF. This chain links TRBV10-1 with TRBJ1-1; TRBD1 matches at 8 bases. Germline CDR1 is WNHNN and CDR2 is SYGVQD (reference sequence). This CDR3 has 13 residues. The J segment lost 1 base and the V segment lost 10 bases, leaving 5 bases of the junction unmatched.

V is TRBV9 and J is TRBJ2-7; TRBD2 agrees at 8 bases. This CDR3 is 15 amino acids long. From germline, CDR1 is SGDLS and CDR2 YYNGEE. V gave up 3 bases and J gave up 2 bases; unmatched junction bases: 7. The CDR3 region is CASSEGLEGTYEQYF. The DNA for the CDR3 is TGTGCCAGCAGCGAGGGACTAGAGGGGACCTACGAGCAGTACTTC.

CDR3 in amino acids: CASSFTDTQYF. In DNA form, the CDR3 reads TGTGCCAGTAGTTTTACGGATACGCAGTATTTT. The chain joins TRBV19 to TRBJ2-3; D is unclear. Trimming shortened V by 5 bases and J by 6 bases, and 6 bases separated the two germline ends. Germline assignment: CDR1 LNHDA and CDR2 SQIVND (reference sequence). This CDR3 contains 11 residues.